Included here is one T cell receptor (beta chain) sequence, with context. This specimen comes from a study of blood T cell repertoires in COVID-19. This CDR3 spans 14 amino acids. The germline V gene has CDR1 LNHDA and CDR2 SQIVND (reference sequence). Trimming shortened V by 4 bases and J by 6 bases, and 13 bases separated the two germline ends. Original handling: Reference gene primer amplification gave estimated nucleated cell counts. Clones were sequenced by immunoSEQ multiplex PCR, and TCRdb holds only the in-frame ones, with some missing. V, J and clone size were drawn from that table, and D and trimming were deduced from the DNA. The sample comprises about 400,000 clones, about 86% of which are singletons, and roughly 7.2% rests with the top ten.

The genes are TRBV19 and TRBJ2-1; a weak D match, TRBD1 (6 bases). The TCR sequence derives from a woman aged 55-70 years with COVID-19, enrolled during active disease. The sequenced sample consisted of peripheral blood. CDR3: CASSTPYRVNEQFF. For the CDR3, the DNA is TGTGCCAGTAGTACCCCGTACAGGGTCAATGAGCAGTTCTTC.